What follows are 20 T cell receptor beta chains derived from one specimen sequenced in a study of cytomegalovirus exposure and HLA in healthy donors. In the PCR, 60 Vbeta and 13 Jbeta primers were used. Sequencing used immunoSEQ multiplex PCR; TCRdb keeps in-frame clones, though not all of them. Altogether roughly 170,000 clones are present, around 80% being singletons, with the ten largest covering about 4.3%. The sequencing sample was made of PBMCs. These receptors were obtained from a woman between 45 and 65 years old in good health and CMV-seropositive.

The chain has TRBV6-5 and TRBJ2-5; D remains ambiguous. The V gene lost 0 bases and the J gene lost 5 bases, with 10 bases spanning the gap. This CDR3 is 14 amino acids long. CDR1 and CDR2 from the germline V gene are MNHEY and SVGAGI. For the CDR3, the DNA is TGTGCCAGCAGTTACTCGACAAGATCGGAGACCCAGTACTTC. Residues: CASSYSTRSETQYF.

V usage is TRBV27 and J usage is TRBJ2-7; no firm D call. Per germline, CDR1 MNHEY and CDR2 SMNVEV (reference sequence). V was shortened by 6 bases and J by 2 bases, with 11 bases between the two germline ends. This CDR3 spans 13 amino acids. The DNA of the CDR3 is TGTGCCAGCAGGTTAGAGCCGGCCTACGAGCAGTACTTC. It yields the protein CASRLEPAYEQYF.

The J gene is TRBJ2-5, the V gene TRBV30; TRBD1 aligns across 9 bases. The CDR3 extends over 14 amino acids. V lost 0 bases, J lost 5 bases, and 4 bases stayed unmatched. CDR1 is GTSNPN, CDR2 SVGIG, per germline (reference sequence). The CDR3, as DNA: TGTGCCTGGAGTGTACAGGGGGCCAGGGAGACCCAGTACTTC. Translating it yields CAWSVQGARETQYF.

The chain employs TRBV18 and TRBJ1-1; D gene uncertain. V lost 3 bases and J lost 5, with 10 bases in between. Germline CDR1 reads KGHSH; CDR2 reads LQKENI. CDR3 size: 13 residues. CDR3 protein: CASSPPARTEAFF. The DNA of the CDR3 is TGTGCCAGCTCACCCCCCGCACGGACTGAAGCTTTCTTT.

The V and J genes are TRBV7-3 and TRBJ2-2; D unresolved. The germline gives CDR1 SGHTA, CDR2 FQGTGA. Deletions cut 1 base from V and 0 bases from J, with 9 bases between. CDR3 length equals 16 residues. CDR3 sequence: CASSLNGGSNTGELFF. As DNA, the CDR3 is TGTGCCAGCAGCTTAAACGGCGGTTCGAACACCGGGGAGCTGTTTTTT.

Only a few counts were recorded for this clone. The chain carries TRBV4-1 and TRBJ2-7, with D possibly TRBD1 on 5 matching bases. Trimming pared 2 bases from V and 0 bases from J, leaving 14 bases between. The CDR3 is 16 amino acids. From germline, CDR1 is MGHRA and CDR2 YSYEKL. CDR3 in amino acids: CASSQIVEGASYEQYF. The CDR3 DNA reads as TGCGCCAGCAGCCAAATTGTAGAAGGGGCCTCCTACGAGCAGTACTTC.

Only one count was recorded for this clone. The rearrangement joins TRBV7-6 to TRBJ2-1; D possibly corresponds to TRBD1 (5 bases). V lost 5 bases and J 7 bases, leaving 9 bases between the germline ends. CDR1 and CDR2 from the germline V gene are SGHVS and FNYEAQ. This CDR3 has 12 amino acids. The CDR3 region is CASSVDMNEQFF. CDR3 in DNA: TGTGCCAGCAGCGTGGACATGAATGAGCAGTTCTTC. The full variable domain, rest sourced from reference TRBV7-6 and TRBJ2-1, is GAGVSQSPRYKVTKRGQDVALRCDPISGHVSLYWYRQALGQGPEFLTYFNYEAQQDKSGLPNDRFSAERPEGSISTLTIQRTEQRDSAMYRCASSVDMNEQFFGPGTRLTVL.

Note on this clone: At one of its ends the junction is not consistent with the germline gene, which may arise from a read error. The V gene is TRBV30, the J gene TRBJ2-3, with a possible D match to TRBD1 (5 bases). CDR3 size: 14 residues. From germline, CDR1 is GTSNPN and CDR2 SVGIG (reference sequence). The CDR3 DNA reads as TGTGCCTGGAGTGGGACGGTCCTCACAGGTACGCAGTATTTT. This codes for CAWSGTVLTGTQYF.

This chain uses TRBV30 with TRBJ1-6; D is uncertain. The CDR3 sequence is 15 residues long. V lost 4 bases to trimming and J lost 6 bases, with 16 bases between them. Germline CDR1 is GTSNPN and CDR2 is SVGIG (reference sequence). CDR3 protein: CAWTLLGKSNSPLHF. The CDR3 DNA reads TGTGCCTGGACCCTATTGGGCAAGAGTAATTCACCCCTCCACTTT.

The J gene is TRBJ1-1, the V gene TRBV4-1; weak D call: TRBD1 (5 bases). The length of the CDR3 is 13 residues. V gave up 6 bases and J gave up 1 base, with 9 bases separating them. CDR1 and CDR2 (germline): MGHRA, YSYEKL. The CDR3 nucleotides read TGCGCCAGCAGGGTAGGGGAGAACACTGAAGCTTTCTTT. Amino acids: CASRVGENTEAFF.

This clone has just one count. The V call is TRBV4-2, the J call TRBJ2-5; 9 bases map to TRBD1. The germline V gene encodes CDR1 LGHNA and CDR2 YNFKEQ. This CDR3 spans 17 amino acids. V shed 0 bases and J 8 bases; nucleotides not matched to a gene: 13. As DNA, the CDR3 is TGTGCCAGCAGCCAAGATCGAACCGGGACAGGGACTCTTACCCAGTACTTC. Translation: CASSQDRTGTGTLTQYF.

This clone was seen just once. The J gene is TRBJ2-5, the V gene TRBV5-4; 13 nucleotides agree with TRBD2. With V trimmed by 3 bases and J by 4 bases, 9 bases remained unmatched. The CDR3 has 17 amino acids. The V gene's germline CDR1 is SGHNT and CDR2 YYREEE (reference sequence). The CDR3 region has the DNA TGTGCCAGCAGCTCTCGAGGGACTAGCGGGAACCGAGAGACCCAGTACTTC. This translates into CASSSRGTSGNRETQYF.

The chain employs TRBV7-3 and TRBJ2-1; TRBD2 matches at 10 bases. CDR1 SGHTA and CDR2 FQGTGA come from the germline V gene. The CDR3 is 16 residues long. After removal of 4 bases from V and 7 bases from J, the junction contained 10 bases not matched to a gene. The CDR3 coding sequence is TGTGCCAGCAGCTCCACTCCGCTAGCGGGAGCGAATGAGCAGTTCTTC. It codes for CASSSTPLAGANEQFF.

This clone occurred a few times. The V gene is TRBV7-3, the J gene TRBJ1-5; tentative D call: TRBD1 (6 bases). The CDR3 is 13 residues long. Germline V gives CDR1 SGHTA, CDR2 FQGTGA. V was shortened by 11 bases and J by 0 bases, with 11 bases between the two germline ends. The CDR3 sequence is CARGQYSNQPQHF. The CDR3 DNA is TGTGCCCGTGGACAGTATAGCAATCAGCCCCAGCATTTT.

This clone has a single count. V usage is TRBV6-6 and J usage is TRBJ1-5; possible D gene TRBD1, 5 bases. This CDR3 has 15 residues. V was clipped by 2 bases and J by 4 bases, with 12 bases between them. CDR1 and CDR2 from the germline V gene are MNHNY and SVGAGI (reference sequence). CDR3 residues: CASSYGQGDNQPQHF. The DNA for the CDR3 is TGTGCCAGCAGTTACGGGCAGGGTGATAATCAGCCCCAGCATTTT.

The chain carries TRBV6-4 and TRBJ1-5, with D maybe TRBD1 (6 bases). V gave up 4 bases and J gave up 3 bases, with 13 bases separating them. Germline CDR1 MRHNA, CDR2 SNTAGT. The CDR3 covers 15 residues. The CDR3 is CASSAGDLYNQPQHF. As DNA, the CDR3 is TGTGCCAGCAGTGCAGGGGACCTGTACAATCAGCCCCAGCATTTT.

The chain has TRBV7-2 and TRBJ2-5; TRBD2 matches at 8 bases. In germline, CDR1 is SGHTA, CDR2 FQGNSA. The CDR3 sequence is 15 residues long. V shed 5 bases, J shed 10 bases, and the junction held 15 bases outside the gene matches. CDR3: CASSPYLEAGGDQYF. For the CDR3, the DNA is TGTGCCAGCAGCCCCTATCTTGAAGCCGGGGGGGACCAGTACTTC.

This chain links TRBV9 with TRBJ2-5; 10 positions agree with TRBD2. Germline V lookup: CDR1 SGDLS, CDR2 YYNGEE. The CDR3 has 17 residues. Trimming cost V 7 bases and J 5 bases; bases outside gene matches: 17. The CDR3 reads CASARASGSSIVETQYF. In DNA form, the CDR3 reads TGTGCCAGCGCCAGGGCTAGCGGGAGCTCCATCGTGGAGACCCAGTACTTC. Using reference TRBV9 and TRBJ2-5 for the parts outside the CDR3, the full variable domain is DSGVTQTPKHLITATGQRVTLRCSPRSGDLSVYWYQQSLDQGLQFLIQYYNGEERAKGNILERFSAQQFPDLHSELNLSSLELGDSALYFCASARASGSSIVETQYFGPGTRLLVL.

This chain connects TRBV6-5 to TRBJ2-2; D is perhaps TRBD1 (5 bases). Germline V gene data show CDR1 as MNHEY and CDR2 as SVGAGI. The CDR3 has 14 residues. V was pared by 2 bases and J by 3 bases, with 7 bases between. The CDR3 here is CASSYDSYTGELFF. In nucleotides, the CDR3 is TGTGCCAGCAGTTACGACAGCTACACCGGGGAGCTGTTTTTT.

The chain couples TRBV19 to TRBJ2-1; D not resolved. The V gene lost 4 bases and the J gene lost 5 bases, with 18 bases spanning the gap. CDR1 and CDR2 from the germline V gene are LNHDA and SQIVND (reference sequence). The CDR3 has 16 residues. The CDR3 DNA sequence: TGTGCCAGTAGTACCCGAGTGCGCGGCGCCAACAATGAGCAGTTCTTC. This translates into CASSTRVRGANNEQFF.